This T cell receptor beta chain was profiled in a study of control samples from healthy donors and cancer patients. The table came from immunoSEQ multiplex PCR; TCRdb's copy has only in-frame clones and leaves some out. The sample holds under 200,000 clones; approximately 90% are singletons and the top ten take roughly 0.7%. This CDR3 spans 15 amino acids. Germline V gives CDR1 LNHNV, CDR2 YYDKDF (reference sequence). V was pared by 1 base and J by 1 base, with 0 bases of the junction left unmatched. The source is a woman aged 30 to 39 in good health. The sample was blood. V and J are TRBV15 and TRBJ2-3; 9 bases match TRBD2. As DNA, the CDR3 is TGTGCCACCAGCAGAGTAGCGGGGGGCACAGATACGCAGTATTTT. This encodes CATSRVAGGTDTQYF.